The TCR beta chain under discussion was sequenced for a study of beta chain features in type 1 diabetes. Expressed TCRB transcripts were sequenced, since all the RNA that had been isolated was reverse transcribed. Mean read depth for naive, central memory and regulatory T cell samples was approximately 3.57 million reads. Generated by immunoSEQ multiplex PCR, the TCRdb table keeps only in-frame clones and is missing some. The profile shows about 740,000 clones, roughly 13% of them singletons. The CDR3 totals 11 residues. CDR1 is LNHDA, CDR2 SQIVND, per germline (reference sequence). The V gene lost 2 bases and the J gene lost 6 bases, with 3 bases spanning the gap. It was one heparinised blood draw, averaging about 0.12 L, that each donor gave. The authors obtained over 95% purity in all sorted populations. Study conclusions and caveats: Significant though moderate, a shortening of TCRB CDR3s appeared in all four CD4+ subsets of Type 1 diabetes patients.

Points on this clone: The target antigen is unknown.

The sample taken for sequencing was naive CD4+ T cells from blood. The origin of this receptor is a man between 18 and 29 years old with type 1 diabetes. This rearrangement joins TRBV19 to TRBJ2-3, with unresolved D. The CDR3 protein is CASSILDTQYF. As DNA, the CDR3 is TGTGCCAGTAGTATACTGGATACGCAGTATTTT.